A single sample gave rise to the 17 T cell receptor beta chains below, sequenced in a study of a mutant IDH1 vaccine in newly diagnosed glioma. Assay: immunoSEQ multiplex PCR; the TCRdb copy retains only in-frame clones and omits some. The sample shows over 30,000 clones, around four fifths of them seen only once. Stated time point: baseline, week 1 (first vaccination visit). Treatment here: pre-vaccination baseline after standard-of-care therapy. This specimen consisted of peripheral blood mononuclear cells (PBMCs), obtained from a glioma patient treated with radiotherapy, temozolomide or both. The receptors stem from a man in his fifties with glioma. Some clones in this sample may be carry-over from other donors' samples.

This clone was seen once. The rearrangement uses TRBV10-3 and TRBJ1-1; perhaps TRBD1 as D (6 bases). The CDR3 sequence is 13 residues long. Germline CDR1 is ENHRY and CDR2 is SYGVKD. V shed 6 bases and J shed 0 bases, with 8 bases lying between them. The CDR3 reads CAIRQGLNTEAFF. The CDR3 DNA follows: TGTGCCATCAGGCAGGGGCTGAACACTGAAGCTTTCTTT.

V gene TRBV29-1 combines with J gene TRBJ2-7, with 8 positions matching TRBD2. Germline loops: CDR1 SQVTM, CDR2 ANQGSEA. The CDR3 length is 12 residues. Trimming took 4 bases from V and 2 from J; bases not matched to a gene: 1. This CDR3 is CSVGAGAYEQYF. CDR3 DNA sequence: TGCAGCGTTGGAGCGGGGGCCTACGAGCAGTACTTC.

V is TRBV7-6 and J is TRBJ1-1, with D possibly being TRBD1 (6 bases). V lost 0 bases and J lost 8, with 10 bases in between. CDR3 length: 13 residues. Germline lookup yields CDR1 SGHVS and CDR2 FNYEAQ. The CDR3 spells CASSLAGGPEAFF. The DNA of the CDR3 is TGTGCCAGCAGCTTAGCGGGGGGGCCCGAAGCTTTCTTT.

The genes are TRBV2 and TRBJ2-7; 7 nucleotides agree with TRBD1. Germline V gene sequence: CDR1 SNHLY, CDR2 FYNNEI. V shed 0 bases, J shed 2 bases, and the junction held 1 base outside the gene matches. The CDR3 extends over 14 amino acids. CDR3 in DNA: TGTGCCAGCAGTGAAGCGGGACAGACCTACGAGCAGTACTTC. Its translation: CASSEAGQTYEQYF.

The chain is built from TRBV6-1 and TRBJ2-1; 9 bases agree with TRBD1. Germline loops: CDR1 MNHNS, CDR2 SASEGT. The CDR3 runs to 15 residues. Trimming cost V 0 bases and J 4 bases; bases outside gene matches: 1. The CDR3 DNA reads TGTGCCAGCAGTGAAGCTGGACAGGGGTACAATGAGCAGTTCTTC. It encodes CASSEAGQGYNEQFF.

V is TRBV6-6 and J is TRBJ2-3; 12 positions match TRBD1. The CDR3 runs to 15 residues. V dropped 5 bases and J dropped 7; count of bases not matched to a gene: 7. Germline V gene sequence: CDR1 MNHNY, CDR2 SVGAGI (reference sequence). DNA of the CDR3: TGTGCCAGCAGTCCTGGGACAGGGGGCGATAATACGCAGTATTTT. Translating it yields CASSPGTGGDNTQYF.

The chain links TRBV11-3 to TRBJ1-1; 7 nucleotides match TRBD1. The length of the CDR3 is 15 residues. The junction had 6 bases not matched to a gene; V was cut back by 0 bases and J by 5 bases. From germline, CDR1 is SGHNT and CDR2 YENEEA. CDR3 sequence reads: CASSLDPGGWTEAFF. The CDR3 coding sequence is TGTGCCAGCAGCTTAGACCCAGGGGGGTGGACTGAAGCTTTCTTT.

The chain carries TRBV2 and TRBJ2-2; 7 nucleotides agree with TRBD1. CDR1 is SNHLY and CDR2 is FYNNEI in the germline V gene. V lost 7 bases, J lost 3 bases, and 5 bases stayed unmatched. The CDR3 is 14 amino acids. For the CDR3, the DNA is TGTGCCAGCAAACGGACAGGTGACACCGGGGAGCTGTTTTTT. This sequence encodes CASKRTGDTGELFF.

Worth noting for this clone: One end of the junction does not line up with germline, which may come from a read error. The chain is built from TRBV5-4 and TRBJ2-7; the match to TRBD1 covers 9 bases. The CDR3 length is 14 residues. Germline V CDR1 and CDR2: SGHNT, YYREEE (reference sequence). CDR3 bases: TGTGCCAGCAGCCCGCCGGGACAGGGAAACGAGCGGTACTTC. As protein: CASSPPGQGNERYF.

V and J are TRBV15 and TRBJ1-2, with a tentative D call TRBD1 (5 bases). The CDR3 covers 18 residues. Germline V gene lookup returns CDR1 LNHNV and CDR2 YYDKDF (reference sequence). V was trimmed by 2 bases and J by 0 bases, leaving 19 bases between them. The CDR3 bases are TGTGCCACCAGCAGACGAGGGTTTTGGGGCTTAACTAACTATGGCTACACCTTC. It translates to CATSRRGFWGLTNYGYTF. Filled out from reference TRBV15 and TRBJ1-2, the complete variable domain reads DAMVIQNPRYQVTQFGKPVTLSCSQTLNHNVMYWYQQKSSQAPKLLFHYYDKDFNNEADTPDNFQSRRPNTSFCFLDIRSPGLGDTAMYLCATSRRGFWGLTNYGYTFGSGTRLTVV.

This chain joins TRBV10-3 and TRBJ1-2, with 10 bases lining up with TRBD1. CDR3 length equals 15 residues. The V segment lost 7 bases and the J segment 6 bases; nucleotides outside the gene matches: 11. Germline-derived CDR1 and CDR2 are ENHRY and SYGVKD. CDR3 bases: TGTGCCATCAACCCGGGACAGGGGAGATTGAATGGCTACACCTTC. Amino acid sequence: CAINPGQGRLNGYTF.

The rearrangement joins TRBV6-1 to TRBJ2-1; TRBD2 aligns across 10 bases. J was trimmed by 1 base and V by 4 bases; bases with no gene match: 10. This CDR3 comprises 18 residues. Germline V gene lookup returns CDR1 MNHNS and CDR2 SASEGT. The CDR3 nucleotides are TGTGCCAGCAGTGGAGAGCTAGCGGGAGTTGAGTCCTACAATGAGCAGTTCTTC. It codes for CASSGELAGVESYNEQFF.

The chain combines TRBV14 with TRBJ1-2, with no clear D. The V end lost 2 bases, the J end lost 2 bases, and 9 bases lay between the germline ends. Germline V lookup: CDR1 SGHDN, CDR2 FVKESK. The CDR3 is 14 residues long. The CDR3 DNA sequence: TGTGCCAGCAGCCAATCCTTAGGGAACTATGGCTACACCTTC. Protein: CASSQSLGNYGYTF.

This clone was seen only a few times. The chain has TRBV5-1 and TRBJ1-1; D remains unclear. The V gene lost 0 bases and the J gene lost 5 bases, with 11 bases spanning the gap. There are 14 residues in the CDR3. Germline V gene data show CDR1 as SGHRS and CDR2 as YFSETQ. The CDR3 reads CASSLVLGQTEAFF. CDR3 nucleotides: TGCGCCAGCAGCTTGGTCTTGGGCCAAACTGAAGCTTTCTTT.

This chain joins TRBV5-1 and TRBJ1-2; 11 bases align to TRBD1. J was trimmed by 4 bases and V by 4 bases; bases with no gene match: 6. CDR3 size: 15 residues. CDR1 and CDR2 (germline): SGHRS, YFSETQ. CDR3: CASSTGQGAVYGYTF. The CDR3 nucleotides are TGCGCCAGCAGCACCGGACAGGGGGCGGTCTATGGCTACACCTTC.

This chain joins TRBV19 and TRBJ2-7; D is uncertain. The CDR3 loop spans 14 amino acids. The V gene's germline CDR1 is LNHDA and CDR2 SQIVND (reference sequence). Trimming left V 0 bases short and J 1 base short, with 7 bases between. CDR3 residues: CASSIDGSSYEQYF. The CDR3 DNA is TGTGCCAGTAGTATAGACGGCAGTTCCTACGAGCAGTACTTC. Using reference TRBV19 and TRBJ2-7 for the parts outside the CDR3, the full variable domain is DGGITQSPKYLFRKEGQNVTLSCEQNLNHDAMYWYRQDPGQGLRLIYYSQIVNDFQKGDIAEGYSVSREKKESFPLTVTSAQKNPTAFYLCASSIDGSSYEQYFGPGTRLTVT.

This clone was seen a few times. The V gene is TRBV7-9, the J gene TRBJ1-5, with 7 positions matching TRBD1. Per germline, CDR1 SEHNR and CDR2 FQNEAQ (reference sequence). The CDR3 has 14 amino acids. The junction had 3 bases not matched to a gene; V was cut back by 5 bases and J by 2 bases. The CDR3 is CASSPGTGNQPQHF. In nucleotides, the CDR3 is TGTGCCAGCAGCCCTGGGACAGGCAATCAGCCCCAGCATTTT.